A single count supports the clone carrying this TCR beta chain. Other nucleotide sequences from this sample produce the same CDR3. These data originate in a study of blood T cell repertoires in COVID-19. In the original processing: Estimation of nucleated cell counts relied on the amplification of reference gene primers. Method: immunoSEQ multiplex PCR; TCRdb's copy keeps in-frame clones and lacks some. The V and J calls and the clone size are those of that table, but D and trimming were determined from the DNA. The data show about 270,000 clones, around 81% seen once. This CDR3 is 14 amino acids long. V gave up 0 bases and J gave up 5 bases; unmatched junction bases: 1. Germline V lookup: CDR1 MNHEY, CDR2 SVGAGI.

The TCR comes from a woman aged 55-75 years with active or convalescent COVID-19. The genes are TRBV6-5 and TRBJ2-5; 9 nucleotides agree with TRBD1. The sequencing input was peripheral blood. CDR3 DNA sequence: TGTGCCAGCAGTTACTCGGGGACAGGGGAGACCCAGTACTTC. It yields the protein CASSYSGTGETQYF.